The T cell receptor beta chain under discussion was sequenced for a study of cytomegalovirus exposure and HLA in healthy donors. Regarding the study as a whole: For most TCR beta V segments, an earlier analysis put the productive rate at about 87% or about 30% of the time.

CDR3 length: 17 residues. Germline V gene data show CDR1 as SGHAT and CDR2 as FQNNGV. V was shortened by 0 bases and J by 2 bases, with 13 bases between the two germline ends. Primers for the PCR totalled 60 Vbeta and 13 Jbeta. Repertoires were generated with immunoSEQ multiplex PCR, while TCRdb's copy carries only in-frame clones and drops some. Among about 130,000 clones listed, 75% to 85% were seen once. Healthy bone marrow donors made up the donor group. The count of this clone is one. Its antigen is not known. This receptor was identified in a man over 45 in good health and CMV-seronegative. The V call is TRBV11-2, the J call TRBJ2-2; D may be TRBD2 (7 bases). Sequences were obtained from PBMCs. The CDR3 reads CASSLDGAGANTGELFF. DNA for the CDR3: TGTGCCAGCAGCTTAGATGGGGCGGGGGCTAACACCGGGGAGCTGTTTTTT.